This T cell receptor beta chain appears in the sequencing data of a study of T cells after yellow fever vaccination. On the study more broadly: The fractions with low cell numbers were processed using SMART-Seq v4 Ultra Low Input. The study, taken as a whole, reports: Clones that expanded after primary vaccination mostly reappeared after the booster (over 95% CD4, 70% to 90% CD8). Shared CD4/CD8 clonotypes were a small share, likely from convergent recombination.

The CDR3 is 16 amino acids. V was shortened by 3 bases and J by 6 bases, with 16 bases between the two germline ends. CDR1 and CDR2 (germline): KGHDR, SFDVKD. Of note for this clonotype: The antigen is undetermined.

Synthesis of TCR cDNA relied on 5'RACE template switching, which attached a universal primer site and UMIs. TCRdb recomputed calls from the 5' RACE reads with MiXCR, one row per CDR3 protein. The data contain a few hundred thousand distinct CDR3 sequences, roughly 8.3% of them seen just once; the ten biggest clones take up approximately 15%. The sequenced sample was PBMCs, obtained roughly 46 days after the first yellow fever vaccination. The sequence came from a man in his late teens or twenties who received the YFV17D yellow fever vaccine. The V and J genes are TRBV24-1 and TRBJ2-2, with D unclear. The CDR3 region has the DNA TGTGCCACCAGTGATGGGGATTCGATCGACCCCGGGGAGCTGTTTTTT. Protein product: CATSDGDSIDPGELFF.